These T cell receptor beta chains were read from a single sample in a study of shared clonotypes between healthy human individuals. Measured with immunoSEQ multiplex PCR; TCRdb has only the in-frame clones, and not every one. The repertoire includes roughly 2,000,000 clones, around 95% of them detected once, and 1.5% to 2% sits in the top ten. The sample comprised naive CD8+ T cells from PBMCs. The origin of the receptors is a young man in good health. Some clones in this sample may be carry-over from other donors' samples. Both conserved end residues are part of each CDR3.

J: TRBJ2-7; V: TRBV6-5; CDR3: CASSLTSGSTYEQYF
J: TRBJ2-1; V: TRBV7-9; CDR3: CASHLGEAHNEQFF
J: TRBJ1-4; V: TRBV28; CDR3: CASSLWPPKQATNEKLFF
J: TRBJ1-1; V: TRBV5-4; CDR3: CASSLEPGTEAFF
J: TRBJ2-7; V: TRBV6-1; CDR3: CASSELGPVLYEQYF
J: TRBJ2-1; V: TRBV7-3; CDR3: CASSRRPDGGRAYNEQFF
J: TRBJ1-5; V: TRBV28; CDR3: CASNLELRGLTNQPQHF
J: TRBJ2-2; V: TRBV6-5; CDR3: CASSRGGEGTGELFF
J: TRBJ1-2; V: TRBV5-6; CDR3: CASTKVGKDYGYTF
J: TRBJ2-7; V: TRBV15; CDR3: CATSRDDKTEQYF
J: TRBJ1-2; V: TRBV7-9; CDR3: CASSPGALPSYGYTF
J: TRBJ1-1; V: TRBV11-1; CDR3: CASSPGAVWGVKYTEAFF
J: TRBJ1-1; V: TRBV7-6; CDR3: CASSPQGQMNTEAFF
J: TRBJ1-1; V: TRBV15; CDR3: CATSRGGQGGGAFF
J: TRBJ1-1; V: TRBV7-7; CDR3: CASSLGEATEAFF
J: TRBJ2-3; V: TRBV19; CDR3: CASADRAGTDTQYF
J: TRBJ2-1; V: TRBV9; CDR3: CASSVGTGSNEQFF
J: TRBJ1-1; V: TRBV7-9; CDR3: CASRLGNREAFF
J: TRBJ2-3; V: TRBV29-1; CDR3: CSVWGGDTSTDTQYF
J: TRBJ2-1; V: TRBV9; CDR3: CASSGPGTRIEQFF
J: TRBJ2-7; V: TRBV28; CDR3: CASSPRSSFYWQYF
J: TRBJ1-2; V: TRBV19; CDR3: CASSMVAGGGYGYTF
J: TRBJ1-3; V: TRBV29-1; CDR3: CSVFGGGTESVAIYF
J: TRBJ2-2; V: TRBV11-2; CDR3: CASSLRTSGSNTGELFF
J: TRBJ2-2; V: TRBV19; CDR3: CASSPGDGTGELFF
J: TRBJ2-3; V: TRBV4-1; CDR3: CASSQFSGGMDTQYF
J: TRBJ1-5; V: TRBV5-8; CDR3: CASSFRDRGQPQHF
J: TRBJ2-3; V: TRBV9; CDR3: CASSVASARTDTQYF
J: TRBJ1-5; V: TRBV28; CDR3: CASSLAGQANQPQHF
J: TRBJ2-7; V: TRBV19; CDR3: CASSIFSGAYEQYF
J: TRBJ2-6; V: TRBV4-2; CDR3: CASSQDPLAGVVSGANVLTF
J: TRBJ1-1; V: TRBV28; CDR3: CASGDGHEAFF
J: TRBJ2-7; V: TRBV4-2; CDR3: CASSGTGLAGIYEQYF
J: TRBJ2-3; V: TRBV2; CDR3: CASTVRDSQYLDTQYF
J: TRBJ2-5; V: TRBV7-9; CDR3: CASLAEAPQETQYF
J: TRBJ2-1; V: TRBV14; CDR3: CASSQGSGRGEQFF
J: TRBJ1-2; V: TRBV4-1; CDR3: CASSQVMSDYGYTF
J: TRBJ2-7; V: TRBV5-6; CDR3: CASSLVGQATEGEQYF
J: TRBJ2-7; V: TRBV19; CDR3: CASSIGDGIYEQYF
J: TRBJ2-7; V: TRBV7-3; CDR3: CASSLSGGSYEQYF
J: TRBJ2-1; V: TRBV27; CDR3: CASRKGRDRAHEQFF
J: TRBJ1-3; V: TRBV7-8; CDR3: CASSLVPTRGSGNTIYF
J: TRBJ1-2; V: TRBV29-1; CDR3: CSVRTGGDYGYTF
J: TRBJ2-7; V: TRBV7-9; CDR3: CASSSWTSGLSYEQYF
J: TRBJ1-5; V: TRBV4-1; CDR3: CASSPWAESNQPQHF
J: TRBJ2-7; V: TRBV19; CDR3: CASAQSRQGSYEQYF
J: TRBJ2-3; V: TRBV11-2; CDR3: CASSDYLAGGTDTQYF
J: TRBJ1-2; V: TRBV5-1; CDR3: CASSHWTGEGYGYTF
J: TRBJ1-4; V: TRBV4-1; CDR3: CASSQEPLGFVNEKLFF
J: TRBJ2-2; V: TRBV27; CDR3: CASSFIVGGQGFPGELFF
J: TRBJ2-7; V: TRBV27; CDR3: CASSLSATYEQYF
J: TRBJ2-2; V: TRBV27; CDR3: CASSLFGTELGGELFF
J: TRBJ2-1; V: TRBV27; CDR3: CASSTQTGTGSYNEQFF
J: TRBJ1-1; V: TRBV7-9; CDR3: CASSPMGTEAFF
J: TRBJ2-1; V: TRBV13; CDR3: CASSLVVATYNEQFF